This T cell receptor (beta chain) was documented in a study of tumor and adjacent non-tumor tissue in lung cancer. Study information: Histology: about a dozen adenocarcinoma, a couple of squamous cell carcinoma, 1 small cell lung cancer. Study observations and caveats: Tumor repertoires had a smaller top 100 clone share than normal lung.

This sample's RNA came from whole unsorted tissue. The normal lung tissue was taken more than 3 cm from the tumor edge. Concerning this clonotype: What it recognizes is unknown. The junction shows a germline mismatch at one end, possibly a read error.

TCRbeta libraries were built with three rounds of nested PCR, modified from ARM-PCR. A single record per CDR3 protein comes from TCRdb applying MiXCR to the multiplex PCR reads. The table has approximately 62,000 distinct CDR3 sequences, about 56% seen once. Germline V lookup: CDR1 SGHAT, CDR2 FQNNGV. The CDR3 totals 15 residues. This receptor was taken from a man aged 70-80 years with non-small cell lung cancer. Sequencing was done on a sample of distant non-tumor lung tissue. The chain joins TRBV11-2 to TRBJ2-1, with TRBD1 as a possible D gene (6 bases). The CDR3: CASSSWTASYNGQFF. CDR3 nucleotide sequence: TGCGCCAGCAGCTCCTGGACAGCCTCCTACAATGGGCAGTTCTTC.